This T cell receptor (beta chain) was sequenced during a study of cytomegalovirus exposure and HLA in healthy donors. With respect to this clone: The antigen is undetermined.

All donors participated as healthy donors of bone marrow. Study results and caveats: Per a prior analysis, the majority of TCR beta V segments were productive roughly 87% or roughly 30% of the time.

Germline assignment: CDR1 SGDLS and CDR2 YYNGEE. Trimming took off 4 bases at V and 2 bases at J, with 13 bases between the two ends. CDR3 size: 15 residues. The PCR contained 60 Vbeta and 13 Jbeta primers. Original processing methods: An analysis performed later counted roughly 80 million unique TCR beta chains (around 11 million of them shared). TCRdb's copy holds only in-frame clones and misses some; the assay was immunoSEQ multiplex PCR. The V and J calls and the clone size are those of that table, but D and trimming were determined from the DNA. The sample lists about 200,000 clones, 81% occurring once.

This TCR came from a man aged 35 to 55 in good health and CMV-seropositive. The chain couples TRBV9 to TRBJ1-5, with D possibly TRBD1 on 6 matching bases. The sequenced sample consisted of PBMCs. CDR3 loop: CASSPTGLRNQPQHF. CDR3 bases: TGTGCCAGCAGCCCCACAGGGCTGCGCAATCAGCCCCAGCATTTT.